The present T cell receptor beta chain was sequenced within a study of CXCR3-negative and CXCR3-positive naive CD8 T cells. By frequency, this clonotype registers medium-sized. What it binds is not known. Investigators sorted each CD8+ T cell subset in triplicate, taking around 330,000 cells each time. Overall study results and limits: Memory CD8+ T cell repertoires were far less diverse than both naive subsets.

Germline CDR1 reads DFQATT; CDR2 reads SNEGSKA (reference sequence). The CDR3 runs to 14 residues. Researchers prepared the TRB cDNA libraries using 5' RACE with UMI labels. Each CDR3 protein gets one entry in TCRdb, which reprocessed the 5' RACE reads and gives no DNA. In total, the table holds about 6,700 distinct CDR3 sequences. The receptor was isolated from a human donor in good health. Some clones in this sample may be carry-over from other donors' samples. V is TRBV20-1 and J is TRBJ2-1. The sequenced sample was naive CXCR3- CD8+ T cells from blood. Stated subset: CD45RO-CCR7+CD27+CD95- naive CD8+ T cells lacking CXCR3 (TNR3-). The CDR3: CSARSRITYNEQFF.